These 9 T cell receptor beta chains were all obtained from the same sample, sequenced in a study of early T cells in non-severe SARS-CoV-2 infection (dated by TCRdb to the early 2020s). The receptor library was made with 5' RACE. Sequencing used a NextSeq 500. TCRdb's own reprocessing of the public reads used fastp at Q25 and MiXCR and kept productive beta chains. Identical CDR3 proteins give one entry, which carries the most common genes and DNA. The sample records tens of thousands of distinct CDR3 sequences, approximately 6.2% of which are singletons. Over 3.5% of the sample comes from the top ten. Sequencing was carried out using whole blood. These receptors were collected from an adult who was a healthcare worker with PCR-confirmed SARS-CoV-2 infection or an uninfected control (not recorded which).

This clonotype has more than one count but fewer than ten. The chain recombines TRBV3-1 with TRBJ2-7; D is uncertain. Germline CDR1 is LGHDT and CDR2 is YNNKEL (reference sequence). This CDR3 comprises 12 residues. Trimming cost V 1 base and J 4 bases, with 5 bases left between them. Here the CDR3 DNA reads TGTGCCAGCAGCCAAGCAGCGTACGAGCAGTACTTC. Protein: CASSQAAYEQYF.

This clonotype was recorded at least ten times. The rearrangement uses TRBV4-3 and TRBJ2-1; 10 bases align to TRBD2. V dropped 1 base and J dropped 3; count of bases not matched to a gene: 3. The CDR3 covers 16 residues. Germline assignment: CDR1 LGHNA and CDR2 YSLEER. In nucleotides, the CDR3 is TGCGCCAGCAGCCAAGGGACTAGCGGCCGCTACAATGAGCAGTTCTTC. This codes for CASSQGTSGRYNEQFF.

This clonotype was seen a few times. The V gene is TRBV18, the J gene TRBJ2-5; 8 bases are shared with TRBD2. In germline, CDR1 is KGHSH, CDR2 LQKENI. With V trimmed by 6 bases and J by 6 bases, 6 bases remained unmatched. This CDR3 contains 13 residues. Here the CDR3 reads CASSTGGIQTQYF. The CDR3 coding sequence is TGTGCCAGCTCTACGGGGGGGATACAGACCCAGTACTTC.

The chain uses TRBV6-5 and TRBJ1-1; D is unresolved. Trimming stripped 0 bases from V and 1 base from J, with 9 bases between. This CDR3 region has 15 residues. The germline gives CDR1 MNHEY, CDR2 SVGAGI. The DNA of the CDR3 is TGTGCCAGCAGTTACTCGAAGTCGGCGAACACTGAAGCTTTCTTT. Protein: CASSYSKSANTEAFF.

Ten or more counts support this clonotype. The chain couples TRBV11-2 to TRBJ2-2; D not certain. The CDR3 runs to 13 residues. V was shortened by 4 bases and J by 1 base, with 4 bases between the two germline ends. Germline V gene data show CDR1 as SGHAT and CDR2 as FQNNGV. CDR3 region: CASSSVNTGELFF. CDR3 nucleotide sequence: TGTGCCAGCAGCTCCGTGAACACCGGGGAGCTGTTTTTT. Drawing the rest from reference TRBV11-2 and TRBJ2-2, the complete variable domain is EAGVAQSPRYKIIEKRQSVAFWCNPISGHATLYWYQQILGQGPKLLIQFQNNGVVDDSQLPKDRFSAERLKGVDSTLKIQPAKLEDSAVYLCASSSVNTGELFFGEGSRLTVL.

This clonotype was detected ten times or more. The chain recombines TRBV6-5 with TRBJ1-1; 8 bases are a match to TRBD1. The CDR3 sequence is 13 residues long. Germline CDR1 and CDR2: MNHEY and SVGAGI. Unmatched junction bases numbered 5, after V lost 6 bases and J lost 5 bases. Here the CDR3 reads CASSGQGRTEAFF. The CDR3 nucleotides are TGTGCCAGCAGCGGACAGGGTAGGACTGAAGCTTTCTTT.

This clonotype has a count of ten or more. The chain is built from TRBV11-2 and TRBJ2-3; 15 bases map to TRBD2. J gave up 5 bases and V 6 bases, and 6 bases lay outside the gene matches. Germline V gene lookup returns CDR1 SGHAT and CDR2 FQNNGV. The CDR3 is 16 amino acids. The CDR3 region is CASSPGLAGGRDTQYF. In DNA form, the CDR3 reads TGTGCCAGCAGTCCGGGACTAGCGGGGGGCAGAGATACGCAGTATTTT.

There are many counts of this clonotype. The rearrangement links TRBV20-1 to TRBJ2-2; a weak D match, TRBD1 (6 bases). The CDR3 is 16 amino acids. Trimming took off 3 bases at V and 7 bases at J, with 21 bases between the two ends. Germline CDR1 DFQATT, CDR2 SNEGSKA (reference sequence). The DNA of the CDR3 is TGCAGTGCTAGCGGGCAGGGGACCTTTTCGGTCGGGGAGCTGTTTTTT. Encoded protein: CSASGQGTFSVGELFF.

This clonotype was observed many times. The genes are TRBV21-1 and TRBJ2-7; the table assigns TRBD1, which was not confirmed against the DNA. TRBV21-1 is tagged as a pseudogene. This CDR3 spans 17 amino acids. The CDR3 DNA reads as TGTGCCAGCAGCGCACTGGGTCCCGGACATGACCACTACGAGCAGTACTTC. It encodes CASSALGPGHDHYEQYF.